This T cell receptor (beta chain) was retrieved from a study of CD4+ T cells in melanoma. Overall study findings and caveats: Reportedly, melanoma neoantigen-specific CD4+ T cells showed varied differentiation states. A reported correlation linked neoantigen-specific CD4+ T cells to CD8+, macrophage and B cell function.

Assay used: immunoSEQ multiplex PCR; TCRdb lists only in-frame clones, some missing. The table records about 140,000 clones, around 90% of them present only once. Germline V CDR1 and CDR2: LNHDA, SQIVND (reference sequence). Germline trimming cut 9 bases from V and 6 bases from J; bases unmatched to any gene: 4. The CDR3 is 13 amino acids. Turning to this clone: No antigen is known for it.

This sequence joins TRBV19 and TRBJ1-6, with TRBD1 matching 8 bases. This TCR derives from a human donor with melanoma. The CDR3 region is CASRDRGNSPLHF. The CDR3 coding sequence is TGTGCCAGCCGCGACAGGGGTAATTCACCCCTCCACTTT.